These 17 T cell receptor beta chains were sequenced from one sample in a study of cytomegalovirus exposure and HLA in healthy donors. The study ran its PCR with 60 Vbeta and 13 Jbeta primers. Produced via immunoSEQ multiplex PCR; TCRdb's table is partial and in-frame only. In the table there are fewer than 250,000 clones, 75% to 80% of which are singletons. The sequenced sample was PBMCs. The receptors originated from a woman aged 30 to 39 in good health and CMV-seropositive.

The chain combines TRBV19 with TRBJ1-5, with D hard to call. Deletions cut 7 bases from V and 0 bases from J, with 10 bases between. Germline CDR1 LNHDA, CDR2 SQIVND (reference sequence). The CDR3 spans 14 residues. This CDR3 is CASMAGNSNQPQHF. The CDR3 nucleotides read TGTGCCAGTATGGCGGGAAATAGCAATCAGCCCCAGCATTTT.

The count of this clone is one. The gene calls are TRBV5-4 and TRBJ2-5; weak D call: TRBD2 (6 bases). This CDR3 contains 13 residues. Trimming removed 3 bases at V and 11 bases at J, with 17 bases between. The germline V gene has CDR1 SGHNT and CDR2 YYREEE (reference sequence). The CDR3 sequence: CASSSPSFREQYF. Here the CDR3 DNA reads TGTGCCAGCAGCTCCCCTTCCTTCCGGGAGCAGTACTTC.

This chain links TRBV6-1 with TRBJ2-5; D is possibly TRBD2 (6 bases). This CDR3 region has 14 residues. The germline V gene encodes CDR1 MNHNS and CDR2 SASEGT. V was clipped by 2 bases and J by 6 bases, with 13 bases between them. The CDR3 bases are TGTGCCAGCAGTGAAAGGGTGGCGGGGCAGACCCAGTACTTC. Translated, it gives CASSERVAGQTQYF.

The chain recombines TRBV19 with TRBJ2-1, with D possibly TRBD2 on 5 matching bases. The V gene lost 5 bases and the J gene lost 4 bases, with 9 bases spanning the gap. Germline-derived CDR1 and CDR2 are LNHDA and SQIVND (reference sequence). The CDR3 is 13 amino acids. The chain's CDR3 is CASSRDFYNEQFF. The CDR3 DNA reads as TGTGCCAGTAGTCGGGATTTTTACAATGAGCAGTTCTTC.

The chain is built from TRBV7-8 and TRBJ1-3; maybe TRBD1 (5 bases). V was shortened by 2 bases and J by 2 bases, with 13 bases between the two germline ends. CDR3 size: 16 residues. Germline V lookup: CDR1 SGHVS, CDR2 FQNEAQ. The CDR3 coding sequence is TGTGCCAGCAGCTTAAATGTTGGGGCAACTGGAAACACCATATATTTT. Encoded protein: CASSLNVGATGNTIYF.

This clone appeared once. One junction end does not reproduce the germline sequence, and a read error may be involved. The V gene is TRBV7-7, the J gene TRBJ2-3; 7 bases align to TRBD1. This CDR3 is 13 amino acids long. Germline values: CDR1 SSHAT, CDR2 FNYEAQ (reference sequence). The CDR3 sequence: CASSRQGTDTQYF. CDR3 sequence (DNA): TGTGCTAGCAGCCGACAGGGAACAGATACGCAGTATTTT.

The chain uses TRBV7-8 and TRBJ2-5; the match to TRBD2 covers 10 bases. CDR1 is SGHVS and CDR2 is FQNEAQ in the germline V gene. The length of the CDR3 is 14 residues. After removal of 7 bases from V and 3 bases from J, the junction contained 5 bases not matched to a gene. The CDR3 bases are TGTGCCAGCACCCCAGCGGGGGGGGAAGAGACCCAGTACTTC. This codes for CASTPAGGEETQYF.

The chain employs TRBV4-3 and TRBJ1-4, with 7 positions matching TRBD1. Looked up from germline, CDR1 is LGHNA and CDR2 is YSLEER. The CDR3 has 21 residues. J lost 4 bases, V lost 4 bases, and 24 bases had no gene match. The CDR3 loop is CASSPQPPYRGHPTFNEKLFF. The CDR3, as DNA: TGCGCCAGCAGCCCCCAACCACCTTACAGGGGACACCCCACCTTTAATGAAAAACTGTTTTTT.

The J gene is TRBJ1-6, the V gene TRBV5-1; 7 positions match TRBD1. The CDR3 is made up of 15 amino acids. In germline, CDR1 is SGHRS, CDR2 YFSETQ. Trimming removed 0 bases from V and 7 bases from J; junction bases left unmatched: 4. In DNA form, the CDR3 reads TGCGCCAGCAGCTTGGCCGGGACAGCCAATTCACCCCTCCACTTT. Translating it yields CASSLAGTANSPLHF.

The CDR3 reads CASSETGPAGVSYEQYF. In nucleotides, the CDR3 is TGTGCCAGCAGTGAAACAGGGCCAGCGGGAGTCTCCTACGAGCAGTACTTC. The chain is built from TRBV28 and TRBJ2-7, with 8 bases that match TRBD2. CDR3 length: 17 residues. Trimming cost V 5 bases and J 0 bases; bases outside gene matches: 12. The germline CDR1 and CDR2 sequences are MDHEN and SYDVKM.

The V call is TRBV28, the J call TRBJ2-7; the match to TRBD1 covers 7 bases. The CDR3 length is 15 residues. Looked up from germline, CDR1 is MDHEN and CDR2 is SYDVKM. V trimming: 6 bases; J trimming: 4 bases; junction bases outside the gene matches: 12. CDR3 in DNA: TGTGCCAGCAGATCTTTCCCGGGACAGACTTACGAGCAGTACTTC. Its translation: CASRSFPGQTYEQYF.

The chain couples TRBV5-1 to TRBJ2-2; TRBD2 aligns across 13 bases. The CDR3 is made up of 16 amino acids. In germline, CDR1 is SGHRS, CDR2 YFSETQ. J lost 6 bases, V lost 5 bases, and 7 bases had no gene match. Written as DNA, the CDR3 is TGCGCCAGCAGGGCTGGGACTAGCGGGGCCCCCGGGGAGCTGTTTTTT. Protein: CASRAGTSGAPGELFF.

The V gene is TRBV5-1, the J gene TRBJ2-3; D ambiguous. Trimming stripped 0 bases from V and 6 bases from J, with 11 bases between. Germline V lookup: CDR1 SGHRS, CDR2 YFSETQ. The CDR3 is 14 residues long. The CDR3 protein is CASSLDTVRDTQYF. In DNA, the CDR3 is TGCGCCAGCAGCTTGGATACAGTTCGTGATACGCAGTATTTT.

Points on this clone: A read error may produce the germline difference seen at one junction end. The chain couples TRBV7-7 to TRBJ2-3; D perhaps matches TRBD2 (5 bases). There are 18 residues in the CDR3. From germline, CDR1 is SSHAT and CDR2 FNYEAQ (reference sequence). The CDR3: CASSLILAPVRVTDTQYF. CDR3 in DNA: TGTGCTAGCAGCTTAATCTTAGCGCCAGTACGGGTCACAGATACGCAGTATTTT.

V and J are TRBV30 and TRBJ1-3; 10 bases line up with TRBD1. The CDR3 consists of 13 residues. The V and J ends lost 2 bases and 7 bases, in that order; junction bases with no gene match: 2. The germline V gene encodes CDR1 GTSNPN and CDR2 SVGIG (reference sequence). CDR3 sequence: CAWSSDRGNTIYF. CDR3 DNA: TGTGCCTGGAGTTCGGACAGGGGGAACACCATATATTTT.

V and J are TRBV20-1 and TRBJ2-7; D unclear. Per germline, CDR1 DFQATT and CDR2 SNEGSKA (reference sequence). The CDR3 has 11 amino acids. V was cut by 3 bases and J by 5 bases, with 8 bases left in between. The CDR3 region has the DNA TGCAGTGCTAGCGTGGCCCACGAGCAGTACTTC. This codes for CSASVAHEQYF.

The chain has TRBV27 and TRBJ2-5; TRBD2 matches at 11 bases. Trimming cost V 4 bases and J 5 bases; bases outside gene matches: 21. CDR3 length: 20 amino acids. The germline V gene encodes CDR1 MNHEY and CDR2 SMNVEV (reference sequence). The CDR3 DNA follows: TGTGCCAGCAGTTACACCTATTCGCCTCCACTAGCGGGAGAGGGTGAGACCCAGTACTTC. It is translated as CASSYTYSPPLAGEGETQYF.